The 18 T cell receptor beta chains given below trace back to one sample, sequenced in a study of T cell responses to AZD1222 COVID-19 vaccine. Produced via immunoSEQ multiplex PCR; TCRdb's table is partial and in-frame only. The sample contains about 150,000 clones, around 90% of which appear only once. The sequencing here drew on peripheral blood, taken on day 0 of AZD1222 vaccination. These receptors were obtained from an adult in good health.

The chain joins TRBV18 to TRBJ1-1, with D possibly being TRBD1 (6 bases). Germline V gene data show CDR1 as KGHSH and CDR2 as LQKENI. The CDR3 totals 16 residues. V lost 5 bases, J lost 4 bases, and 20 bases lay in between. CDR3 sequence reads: CASSTAQPEGGTEAFF. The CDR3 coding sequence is TGTGCCAGCTCAACAGCGCAGCCTGAGGGGGGCACTGAAGCTTTCTTT.

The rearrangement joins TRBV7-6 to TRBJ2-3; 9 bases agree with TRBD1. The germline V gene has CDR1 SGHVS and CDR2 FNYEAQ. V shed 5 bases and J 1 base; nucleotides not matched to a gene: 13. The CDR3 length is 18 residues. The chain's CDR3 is CASSRRTGTGLGTDTQYF. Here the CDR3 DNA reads TGTGCCAGCAGCCGAAGAACCGGGACAGGGTTGGGCACAGATACGCAGTATTTT. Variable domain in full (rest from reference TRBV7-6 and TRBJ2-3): GAGVSQSPRYKVTKRGQDVALRCDPISGHVSLYWYRQALGQGPEFLTYFNYEAQQDKSGLPNDRFSAERPEGSISTLTIQRTEQRDSAMYRCASSRRTGTGLGTDTQYFGPGTRLTVL.

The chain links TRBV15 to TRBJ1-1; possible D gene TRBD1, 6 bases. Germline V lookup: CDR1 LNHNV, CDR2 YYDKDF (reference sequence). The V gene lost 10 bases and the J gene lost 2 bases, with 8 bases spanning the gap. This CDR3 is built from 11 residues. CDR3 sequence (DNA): TGTGCCATACAGGGTAACACTGAAGCTTTCTTT. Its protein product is CAIQGNTEAFF.

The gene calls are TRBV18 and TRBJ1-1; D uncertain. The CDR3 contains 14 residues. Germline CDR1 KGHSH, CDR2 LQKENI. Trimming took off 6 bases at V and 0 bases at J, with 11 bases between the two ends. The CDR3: CASSVGPMNTEAFF. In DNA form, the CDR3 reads TGTGCCAGCTCGGTCGGGCCAATGAACACTGAAGCTTTCTTT.

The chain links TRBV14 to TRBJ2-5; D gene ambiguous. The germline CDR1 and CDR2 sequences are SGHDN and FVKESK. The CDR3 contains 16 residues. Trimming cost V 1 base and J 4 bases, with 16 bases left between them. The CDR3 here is CASSQVAPLGPETQYF. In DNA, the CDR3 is TGTGCCAGCAGCCAAGTGGCGCCCCTCGGCCCAGAGACCCAGTACTTC.

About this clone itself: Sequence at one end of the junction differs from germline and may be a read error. The CDR3 loop is CASRLEKGLAPLHF. CDR3 in DNA: TGTGCCAGCAGATTGGAGAAGGGGTTAGCACCCCTCCACTTT. The chain joins TRBV5-7 to TRBJ1-6, with D perhaps matching TRBD1 (5 bases). TRBV5-7 is filed as an ORF, its function uncertain. This CDR3 has 14 amino acids.

The CDR3: CASMRAAYGYTF. DNA of the CDR3: TGTGCCAGCATGAGGGCGGCCTATGGCTACACCTTC. The V and J genes are TRBV12-3 or TRBV12-4 and TRBJ1-2, with unresolved D. The CDR3 is 12 amino acids. V dropped 7 bases and J dropped 4 bases, with 10 bases sitting between them.

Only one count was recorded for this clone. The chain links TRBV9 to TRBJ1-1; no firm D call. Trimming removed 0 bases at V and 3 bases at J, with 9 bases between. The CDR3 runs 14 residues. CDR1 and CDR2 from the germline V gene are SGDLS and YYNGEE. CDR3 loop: CASSVAAGHTEAFF. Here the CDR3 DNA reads TGTGCCAGCAGCGTAGCGGCAGGTCACACTGAAGCTTTCTTT. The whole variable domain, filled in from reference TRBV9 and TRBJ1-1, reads DSGVTQTPKHLITATGQRVTLRCSPRSGDLSVYWYQQSLDQGLQFLIQYYNGEERAKGNILERFSAQQFPDLHSELNLSSLELGDSALYFCASSVAAGHTEAFFGQGTRLTVV.

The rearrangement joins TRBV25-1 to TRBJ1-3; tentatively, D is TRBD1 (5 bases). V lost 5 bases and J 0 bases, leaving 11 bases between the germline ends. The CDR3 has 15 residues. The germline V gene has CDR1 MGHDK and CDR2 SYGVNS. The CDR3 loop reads CASSRDSRSGNTIYF. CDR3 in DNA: TGTGCCAGCAGTAGGGACTCCCGCTCTGGAAACACCATATATTTT.

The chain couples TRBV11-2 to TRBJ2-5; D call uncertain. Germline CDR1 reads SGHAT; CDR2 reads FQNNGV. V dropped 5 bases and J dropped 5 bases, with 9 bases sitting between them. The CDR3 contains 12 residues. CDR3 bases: TGTGCCAGCAGCCAAAAGAGGGAGACCCAGTACTTC. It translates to CASSQKRETQYF.

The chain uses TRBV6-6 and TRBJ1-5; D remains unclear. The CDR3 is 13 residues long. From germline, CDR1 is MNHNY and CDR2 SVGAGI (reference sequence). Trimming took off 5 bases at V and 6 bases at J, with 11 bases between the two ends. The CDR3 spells CASSGPAGQPQHF. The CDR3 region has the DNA TGTGCCAGCAGTGGCCCCGCTGGTCAGCCCCAGCATTTT.

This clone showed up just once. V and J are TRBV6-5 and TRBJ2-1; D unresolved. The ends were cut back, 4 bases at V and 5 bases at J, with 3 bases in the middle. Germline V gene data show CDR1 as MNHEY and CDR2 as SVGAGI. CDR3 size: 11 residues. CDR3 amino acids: CASSSNNEQFF. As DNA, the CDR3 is TGTGCCAGCAGTTCCAACAATGAGCAGTTCTTC.

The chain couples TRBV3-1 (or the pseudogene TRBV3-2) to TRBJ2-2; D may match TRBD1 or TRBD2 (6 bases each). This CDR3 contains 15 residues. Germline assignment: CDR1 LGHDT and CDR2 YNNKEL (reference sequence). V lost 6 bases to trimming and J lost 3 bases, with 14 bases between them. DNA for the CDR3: TGTGCCAGCAGATGGGGGCGGGGAGACACCGGGGAGCTGTTTTTT. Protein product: CASRWGRGDTGELFF.

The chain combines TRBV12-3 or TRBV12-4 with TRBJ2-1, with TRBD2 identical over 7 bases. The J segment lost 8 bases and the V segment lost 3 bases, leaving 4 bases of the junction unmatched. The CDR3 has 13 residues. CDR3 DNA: TGTGCCAGCAGTTTGTCAGGGAGGGATGAGCAGTTCTTC. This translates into CASSLSGRDEQFF.

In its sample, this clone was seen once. CDR3 amino acids: CAWRTGGAETQYF. Written as DNA, the CDR3 is TGTGCCTGGAGGACAGGGGGCGCAGAGACCCAGTACTTC. The chain is built from TRBV30 and TRBJ2-5, with 10 positions matching TRBD1. V trimming: 3 bases; J trimming: 4 bases; junction bases outside the gene matches: 2. Germline V lookup: CDR1 GTSNPN, CDR2 SVGIG (reference sequence). The CDR3 length is 13 residues.

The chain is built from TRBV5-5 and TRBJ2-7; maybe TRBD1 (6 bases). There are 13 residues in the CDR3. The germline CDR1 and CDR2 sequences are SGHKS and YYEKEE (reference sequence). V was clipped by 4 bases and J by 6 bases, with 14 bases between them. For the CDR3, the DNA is TGTGCCAGCAGCCGCCTGATAGGGGGCGAGCAGTACTTC. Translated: CASSRLIGGEQYF.

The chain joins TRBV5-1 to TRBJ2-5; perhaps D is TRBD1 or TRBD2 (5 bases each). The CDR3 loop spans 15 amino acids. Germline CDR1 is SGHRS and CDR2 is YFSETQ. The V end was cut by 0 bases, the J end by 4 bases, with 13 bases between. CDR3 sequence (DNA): TGCGCCAGCAGCTTGGTGTCAACTAGGGGAGAGACCCAGTACTTC. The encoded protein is CASSLVSTRGETQYF.

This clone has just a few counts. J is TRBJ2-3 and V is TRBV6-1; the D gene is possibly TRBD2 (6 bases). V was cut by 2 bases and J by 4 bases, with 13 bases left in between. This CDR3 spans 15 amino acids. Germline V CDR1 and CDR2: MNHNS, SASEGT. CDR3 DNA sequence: TGTGCCAGCAGTGAAACCGCCGGCGGGGCAGATACGCAGTATTTT. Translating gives CASSETAGGADTQYF.